The 26 T cell receptor beta chains listed next were all sequenced from one sample in a study of vaccination effects on CD4 cells after COVID-19. Following culture for around 10 days, CD4+ T cells were isolated. Participants received two doses of either the BNT162b2 or mRNA-1273 vaccine. Assay: immunoSEQ multiplex PCR; the TCRdb copy retains only in-frame clones and omits some. The repertoire consists of roughly 41,000 clones, with around two thirds occurring once and the leading ten covering approximately 7.7%. No antigen has been identified for these receptors. This specimen was CD4+ T cells from PBMCs cultured without peptide, taken after COVID-19 vaccination. These receptors were collected from a human donor who received a COVID-19 vaccine.

In this sample, this clone turned up a few times. The genes are TRBV7-2 and TRBJ2-1; the D is unclear. Looked up from germline, CDR1 is SGHTA and CDR2 is FQGNSA. V lost 0 bases to trimming and J lost 9 bases, with 12 bases between them. The CDR3 is 14 amino acids. The CDR3 nucleotides read TGTGCCAGCAGCTTAGCTACTACTGAGATTGAGCAGTTCTTC. Its translation is CASSLATTEIEQFF. Complete variable domain (other parts from reference TRBV7-2 and TRBJ2-1): GAGVSQSPSNKVTEKGKDVELRCDPISGHTALYWYRQSLGQGLEFLIYFQGNSAPDKSGLPSDRFSAERTGGSVSTLTIQRTQQEDSAVYLCASSLATTEIEQFFGPGTRLTVL.

The chain combines TRBV30 with TRBJ1-2; no clear D gene. Germline V gives CDR1 GTSNPN, CDR2 SVGIG (reference sequence). V lost 1 base to trimming and J lost 2 bases, with 14 bases between them. The CDR3 spans 15 residues. CDR3: CAWSAFGGRNYGYTF. The CDR3 DNA sequence: TGTGCCTGGAGTGCTTTTGGAGGGAGGAACTATGGCTACACCTTC.

On this clone itself: Sequence at one end of the junction differs from germline and may be a read error. The chain joins TRBV6-6 to TRBJ2-5, with 7 bases that match TRBD2. CDR1 and CDR2 from the germline V gene are MNHNY and SVGAGI (reference sequence). The CDR3 covers 11 residues. The CDR3 DNA sequence: TGTGCCAGCAGTCTTGGGGAGGGGACGAACTTC. Translated, it gives CASSLGEGTNF.

This rearrangement joins TRBV7-8 to TRBJ2-7, with D perhaps matching TRBD2 (5 bases). The length of the CDR3 is 15 residues. Germline V lookup: CDR1 SGHVS, CDR2 FQNEAQ. V dropped 5 bases and J dropped 2 bases, with 16 bases sitting between them. DNA for the CDR3: TGTGCCAGCAGCCCACCCAACCGAGGGCCCTACGAGCAGTACTTC. This encodes CASSPPNRGPYEQYF.

V and J are TRBV6-6 and TRBJ2-3; 8 bases are a match to TRBD2. Unmatched junction bases numbered 5, after V lost 7 bases and J lost 2 bases. The CDR3 sequence is 14 residues long. The germline V gene encodes CDR1 MNHNY and CDR2 SVGAGI (reference sequence). The CDR3 DNA is TGTGCCAGCACGGGAGGGCGATCCACAGATACGCAGTATTTT. Its translation: CASTGGRSTDTQYF.

This chain connects TRBV6-6 to TRBJ2-7, with 11 nucleotides matching TRBD1. The length of the CDR3 is 15 residues. J was trimmed by 4 bases and V by 5 bases; bases with no gene match: 7. Germline V gene lookup returns CDR1 MNHNY and CDR2 SVGAGI (reference sequence). The CDR3 region is CASSQGQGARYEQYF. For the CDR3, the DNA is TGTGCCAGCAGTCAAGGACAGGGGGCGAGGTACGAGCAGTACTTC.

The chain employs TRBV29-1 and TRBJ2-1; perhaps TRBD1 as D (6 bases). With 0 bases removed from V and 8 bases from J, the gap between germline ends came to 11 bases. The CDR3 has 13 amino acids. Germline lookup yields CDR1 SQVTM and CDR2 ANQGSEA. The CDR3 sequence is CSVEDHRVYEQFF. CDR3 DNA: TGCAGCGTTGAAGATCACAGGGTCTATGAGCAGTTCTTC.

This sequence joins TRBV10-3 and TRBJ1-4; TRBD1 aligns across 9 bases. The CDR3 has 15 amino acids. Germline lookup yields CDR1 ENHRY and CDR2 SYGVKD. The V segment lost 3 bases and the J segment 8 bases; nucleotides outside the gene matches: 7. CDR3 bases: TGTGCCATCAGTGATGGGACAGGGCAAAACGAAAAACTGTTTTTT. It codes for CAISDGTGQNEKLFF.

The chain combines TRBV15 with TRBJ2-2; D not certain. The CDR3 covers 18 residues. Trimming cost V 4 bases and J 3 bases, with 21 bases left between them. The germline V gene encodes CDR1 LNHNV and CDR2 YYDKDF (reference sequence). CDR3 nucleotides: TGTGCCACCAGCACCACTTCCCGGAGACTGGGGTACACCGGGGAGCTGTTTTTT. Residues: CATSTTSRRLGYTGELFF. Full variable domain (missing parts from reference TRBV15 and TRBJ2-2): DAMVIQNPRYQVTQFGKPVTLSCSQTLNHNVMYWYQQKSSQAPKLLFHYYDKDFNNEADTPDNFQSRRPNTSFCFLDIRSPGLGDTAMYLCATSTTSRRLGYTGELFFGEGSRLTVL.

This clone was detected a few times. This chain joins TRBV27 and TRBJ2-1, with unresolved D. Between the trimmed V and J ends, which lost 3 bases and 7 bases, there was a span of 10 bases. The CDR3 sequence is 13 residues long. Germline CDR1 MNHEY, CDR2 SMNVEV (reference sequence). The CDR3 sequence: CASSLIWVNEQFF. The CDR3 DNA reads as TGTGCCAGCAGTTTGATTTGGGTGAATGAGCAGTTCTTC.

This clone appeared a few times. The J gene is TRBJ2-1, the V gene TRBV10-1, with a tentative D call TRBD1 (6 bases). This CDR3 spans 13 amino acids. V was clipped by 5 bases and J by 5 bases, with 10 bases between them. Germline assignment: CDR1 WNHNN and CDR2 SYGVQD (reference sequence). As DNA, the CDR3 is TGCGCCAGCAGTAGCGGACAGAACAATGAGCAGTTCTTC. Translating it yields CASSSGQNNEQFF.

The CDR3 sequence is CASSLDRGRAEAFF. The DNA for the CDR3 is TGTGCCAGCAGCTTGGACAGGGGGAGGGCTGAAGCTTTCTTT. The rearrangement joins TRBV5-4 to TRBJ1-1, with 8 bases lining up with TRBD1. V lost 0 bases, J lost 6 bases, and 4 bases stayed unmatched. CDR3 length equals 14 residues. Germline CDR1 and CDR2: SGHNT and YYREEE (reference sequence).

The chain couples TRBV27 to TRBJ1-6; D unclear. This CDR3 region has 14 residues. CDR1 MNHEY and CDR2 SMNVEV come from the germline V gene (reference sequence). V lost 6 bases and J lost 0, with 6 bases in between. The CDR3 region is CASRASSYNSPLHF. The DNA of the CDR3 is TGTGCCAGCAGGGCAAGCTCCTATAATTCACCCCTCCACTTT.

This chain links TRBV11-3 with TRBJ1-1; D ambiguous. V lost 1 base, J lost 4 bases, and 7 bases lay in between. Germline values: CDR1 SGHNT, CDR2 YENEEA. The CDR3 spans 13 residues. CDR3 sequence reads: CASSLASSTEAFF. CDR3 in DNA: TGTGCCAGCAGCTTAGCTTCAAGCACTGAAGCTTTCTTT.

This rearrangement joins TRBV29-1 to TRBJ2-5, with D possibly TRBD1 on 5 matching bases. The CDR3 extends over 12 amino acids. Deletions cut 7 bases from V and 4 bases from J, with 13 bases between. Germline V lookup: CDR1 SQVTM, CDR2 ANQGSEA. The CDR3 DNA reads as TGCAGCGCCAGCCCAGGGTTAGAGACCCAGTACTTC. It encodes CSASPGLETQYF.

This clone was seen more than once but under ten times. The rearrangement uses TRBV5-1 and TRBJ2-2, with 11 bases fitting TRBD1. The CDR3 loop spans 16 amino acids. Germline CDR1 and CDR2: SGHRS and YFSETQ. J was trimmed by 4 bases and V by 4 bases; bases with no gene match: 6. The CDR3 spells CASSPGQGVGTGELFF. The CDR3 DNA follows: TGCGCCAGCAGCCCGGGACAGGGGGTAGGCACCGGGGAGCTGTTTTTT.

The gene calls are TRBV14 and TRBJ1-1, with a possible D match to TRBD1 (5 bases). V was clipped by 3 bases and J by 5 bases, with 16 bases between them. Germline assignment: CDR1 SGHDN and CDR2 FVKESK. The CDR3 loop spans 15 amino acids. CDR3 nucleotides: TGTGCCAGCAGCCAGTCGAGAGGATGGGGGACTGAAGCTTTCTTT. Its protein product is CASSQSRGWGTEAFF.

This sequence joins TRBV5-4 and TRBJ1-2; 8 bases align to TRBD1. The CDR3 loop spans 14 amino acids. V was clipped by 4 bases and J by 4 bases; unmatched bases: 6. Germline V gene sequence: CDR1 SGHNT, CDR2 YYREEE (reference sequence). The CDR3 protein is CASSPRQGTYGYTF. DNA for the CDR3: TGTGCCAGCAGCCCTAGACAGGGGACCTATGGCTACACCTTC. Looking up the rest from reference TRBV5-4 and TRBJ1-2 gives the full variable domain: ETGVTQSPTHLIKTRGQQVTLRCSSQSGHNTVSWYQQALGQGPQFIFQYYREEENGRGNFPPRFSGLQFPNYSSELNVNALELDDSALYLCASSPRQGTYGYTFGSGTRLTVV.

In nucleotides, the CDR3 is TGTGCCATCACCCCGGGACTAGCGACCTACGAGCAGTACTTC. It is translated as CAITPGLATYEQYF. The V and J genes are TRBV10-3 and TRBJ2-7; 10 positions match TRBD2. The CDR3 is 14 amino acids. Germline V gives CDR1 ENHRY, CDR2 SYGVKD. The trim removed 7 bases at V and 2 bases at J, leaving 5 bases unmatched.

The chain carries TRBV4-1 and TRBJ1-5, with 8 bases lining up with TRBD1. CDR1 and CDR2 from the germline V gene are MGHRA and YSYEKL. The CDR3 runs to 15 residues. V trimming: 0 bases; J trimming: 3 bases; junction bases outside the gene matches: 1. CDR3 coding DNA: TGCGCCAGCAGCCAAGAACAGGGGGTCAATCAGCCCCAGCATTTT. The encoded protein is CASSQEQGVNQPQHF.

V usage is TRBV5-5 and J usage is TRBJ1-1; 9 bases agree with TRBD1. Germline lookup yields CDR1 SGHKS and CDR2 YYEKEE (reference sequence). This CDR3 has 13 residues. J lost 3 bases, V lost 4 bases, and 1 base had no gene match. The CDR3 DNA sequence: TGTGCCAGCAGCCGGGACAGGGACACTGAAGCTTTCTTT. It codes for CASSRDRDTEAFF.

The table lists this clone with a few counts. This chain links TRBV7-6 with TRBJ1-6; unclear D gene. The CDR3 spans 13 residues. V lost 2 bases and J lost 8, with 7 bases in between. CDR1 SGHVS and CDR2 FNYEAQ come from the germline V gene. Written as DNA, the CDR3 is TGTGCCAGCAGCTTAAAAAGGGATTCACCCCTCCACTTT. It translates to CASSLKRDSPLHF.

V is TRBV30 and J is TRBJ2-7; a possible D gene is TRBD2 (7 bases). This CDR3 is 16 amino acids long. Germline-derived CDR1 and CDR2 are GTSNPN and SVGIG (reference sequence). V lost 3 bases and J 0 bases, leaving 18 bases between the germline ends. CDR3 protein: CAWRPRGARSSYEQYF. CDR3 sequence (DNA): TGTGCCTGGAGGCCCCGGGGGGCGAGGAGCTCCTACGAGCAGTACTTC.

The CDR3 nucleotides read TGTGCCTGGAGTGTAAGACAGGGCCAGCTGGGTAGCAATCAGCCCCAGCATTTT. This codes for CAWSVRQGQLGSNQPQHF. This chain joins TRBV30 and TRBJ1-5; 7 nucleotides match TRBD1. Germline CDR1 GTSNPN, CDR2 SVGIG (reference sequence). After removal of 0 bases from V and 0 bases from J, the junction contained 11 bases not matched to a gene. The CDR3 is 18 amino acids.

The rearrangement links TRBV24-1 to TRBJ1-3; possible D gene TRBD1, 5 bases. The germline CDR1 and CDR2 sequences are KGHDR and SFDVKD. Between the trimmed V and J ends, which lost 2 bases and 2 bases, there was a span of 12 bases. The length of the CDR3 is 16 residues. The CDR3 region is CATSDSGGVPGNTIYF. For the CDR3, the DNA is TGTGCCACCAGTGATTCCGGAGGGGTCCCTGGAAACACCATATATTTT.

This chain links TRBV3-1 (or the pseudogene TRBV3-2) with TRBJ1-1; possible D gene TRBD1, 5 bases. There are 16 residues in the CDR3. The V gene lost 3 bases and the J gene lost 0 bases, with 14 bases spanning the gap. Germline CDR1 LGHDT, CDR2 YNNKEL (reference sequence). This chain's CDR3 is CASSHAIWTLNTEAFF. The DNA of the CDR3 is TGTGCCAGCAGCCACGCCATTTGGACATTGAACACTGAAGCTTTCTTT.